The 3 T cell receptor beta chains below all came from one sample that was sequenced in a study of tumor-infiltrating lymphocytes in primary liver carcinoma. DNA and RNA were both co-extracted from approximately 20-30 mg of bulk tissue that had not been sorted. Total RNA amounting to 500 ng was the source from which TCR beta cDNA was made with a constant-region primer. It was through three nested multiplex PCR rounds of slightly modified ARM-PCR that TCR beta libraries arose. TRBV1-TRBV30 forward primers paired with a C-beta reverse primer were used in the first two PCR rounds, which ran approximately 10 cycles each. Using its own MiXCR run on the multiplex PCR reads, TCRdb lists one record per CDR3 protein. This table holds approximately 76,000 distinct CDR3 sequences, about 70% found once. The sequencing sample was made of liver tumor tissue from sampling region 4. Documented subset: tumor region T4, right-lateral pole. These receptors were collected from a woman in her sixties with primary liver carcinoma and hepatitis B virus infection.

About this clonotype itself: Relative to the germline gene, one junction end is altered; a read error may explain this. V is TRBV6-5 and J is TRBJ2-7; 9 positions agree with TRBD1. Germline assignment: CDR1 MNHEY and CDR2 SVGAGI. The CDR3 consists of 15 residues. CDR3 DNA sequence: TGTGCCAGCAGTTACTCCGGACAGGGGCGGTACGAACAGTACTTC. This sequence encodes CASSYSGQGRYEQYF.

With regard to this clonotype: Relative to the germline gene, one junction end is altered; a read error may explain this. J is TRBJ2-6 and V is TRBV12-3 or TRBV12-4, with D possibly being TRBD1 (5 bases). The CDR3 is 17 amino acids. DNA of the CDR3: TGTGCTAGCAGTCCTCCCCGGGCCTACTATGGGGCCAACGTCCAGACTTTC. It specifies CASSPPRAYYGANVQTF.

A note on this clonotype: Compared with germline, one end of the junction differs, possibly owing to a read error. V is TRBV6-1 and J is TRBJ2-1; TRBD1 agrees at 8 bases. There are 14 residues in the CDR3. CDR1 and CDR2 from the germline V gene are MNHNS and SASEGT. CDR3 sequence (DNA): TGTGCCAACAGTTTGGACAGGGTCCTGGCCGGGCAGTTCTTC. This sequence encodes CANSLDRVLAGQFF.